The following is a T cell receptor beta chain sequence with its context. What it binds is not known. The data belong to a study of cytomegalovirus exposure and HLA in healthy donors. Study context: The approximately 120 validation repertoires and the approximately 630 first-cohort repertoires shared a platform, a later analysis reported.

Data came from immunoSEQ multiplex PCR; TCRdb stores just in-frame clones and leaves some out. This sample has around 250,000 clones, with 90% found just once. Study-level points and caveats: The classifier reportedly diagnosed cytomegalovirus status with high sensitivity and specificity. Cytomegalovirus-associated status was assigned to 164 TCR beta chains.

The approximately 120-subject validation cohort, separate from the roughly 670-subject first cohort, included the donors. Trimming stripped 2 bases from V and 10 bases from J, with 14 bases between. Per germline, CDR1 GTSNPN and CDR2 SVGIG (reference sequence). This CDR3 has 12 amino acids. This receptor was obtained from a woman younger than 45 in good health and CMV-seronegative. J is TRBJ1-1 and V is TRBV30; D is possibly TRBD1 (6 bases). What was sequenced was PBMCs. Written as DNA, the CDR3 is TGTGCCTGGAGTACCGGACAGTATGGAGCTTTCTTT. Amino acid sequence: CAWSTGQYGAFF.